The sequence of this T cell receptor beta chain was determined in a study of shared clonotypes between healthy human individuals. At the level of the study: Every donor yielded three CD4 naive, three CD4 memory, two CD8 naive and one CD8 memory plate.

Naive CD8 isolation took CD45RO-negative cells positively selected for CCR7 and excluded terminally differentiated effector memory CD45RA+ cells. This was a deep-level run. The table came from immunoSEQ multiplex PCR; TCRdb's copy has only in-frame clones and leaves some out. The data contain roughly 650,000 clones, around 96% of them singletons. CDR3 length: 16 residues. After removal of 5 bases from V and 3 bases from J, the junction contained 10 bases not matched to a gene. CDR1 PRHDT and CDR2 FYEKMQ come from the germline V gene (reference sequence). Material for sequencing was naive CD8+ T cells sorted from blood. The J gene is TRBJ1-3, the V gene TRBV13; 7 bases map to TRBD1. This receptor was identified in a woman aged 30 to 39 in good health. DNA of the CDR3: TGTGCCAGCAGCCTAAGGCTGACAGGGATTGGAAACACCATATATTTT. Residues: CASSLRLTGIGNTIYF.